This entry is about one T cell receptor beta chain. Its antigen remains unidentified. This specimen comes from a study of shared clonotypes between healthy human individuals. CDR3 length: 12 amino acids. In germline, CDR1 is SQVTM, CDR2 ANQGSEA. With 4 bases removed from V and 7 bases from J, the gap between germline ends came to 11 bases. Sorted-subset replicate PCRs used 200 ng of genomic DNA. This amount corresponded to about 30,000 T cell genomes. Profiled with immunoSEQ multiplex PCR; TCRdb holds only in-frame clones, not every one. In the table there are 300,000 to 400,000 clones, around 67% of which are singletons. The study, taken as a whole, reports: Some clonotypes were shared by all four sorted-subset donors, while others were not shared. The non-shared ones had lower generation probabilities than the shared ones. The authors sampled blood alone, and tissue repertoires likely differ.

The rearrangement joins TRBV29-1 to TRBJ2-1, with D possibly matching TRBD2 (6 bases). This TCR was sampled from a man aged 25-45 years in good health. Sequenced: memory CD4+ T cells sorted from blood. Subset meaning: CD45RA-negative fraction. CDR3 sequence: CSVVGGQNEQFF. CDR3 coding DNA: TGCAGCGTTGTGGGGGGTCAGAATGAGCAGTTCTTC.